The 11 T cell receptor beta chains presented below share a single source sample, sequenced in a study of shared clonotypes between healthy human individuals. Libraries were prepared by immunoSEQ multiplex PCR; TCRdb keeps only in-frame clonotypes and omits some of them. The data show hundreds of thousands of clones, about 96% seen once. The sample taken for sequencing was naive CD4+ T cells sorted from blood. The subset: CD45RA+ positively selected. Receptors originate from a woman aged 25-40 years in good health.

The gene calls are TRBV18 and TRBJ2-7; TRBD1 matches at 12 bases. CDR1 is KGHSH, CDR2 LQKENI, per germline. V dropped 3 bases and J dropped 7; count of bases not matched to a gene: 10. The CDR3 is 16 residues long. The CDR3 region has the DNA TGTGCCAGCTCACCTGCCCCGGGACAGGGGGCATGGGAGCAGTACTTC. Amino acids: CASSPAPGQGAWEQYF.

The rearrangement joins TRBV2 to TRBJ2-3, with 10 bases lining up with TRBD2. Per germline, CDR1 SNHLY and CDR2 FYNNEI. This CDR3 contains 16 residues. J lost 4 bases, V lost 7 bases, and 11 bases had no gene match. CDR3 residues: CASTVAGGMAADTQYF. CDR3 nucleotides: TGTGCCAGCACGGTAGCGGGAGGAATGGCGGCAGATACGCAGTATTTT.

The chain is built from TRBV4-2 and TRBJ2-7; D is ambiguous. This CDR3 is 15 amino acids long. V was trimmed by 0 bases and J by 2 bases, leaving 11 bases between them. Germline V gene sequence: CDR1 LGHNA, CDR2 YNFKEQ. Here the CDR3 reads CASSQDGTFTYEQYF. Written as DNA, the CDR3 is TGTGCCAGCAGCCAAGACGGCACCTTTACCTACGAGCAGTACTTC.

The V call is TRBV12-2, the J call TRBJ2-7; TRBD1, as called in the table, went unchecked against the DNA. TRBV12-2 is a pseudogene locus. This CDR3 has 19 amino acids. CDR3 sequence: CASRLGSEKPRQGCYEQYF. DNA of the CDR3: TGTGCAAGTCGCTTAGGCTCTGAAAAACCGAGACAGGGGTGCTACGAGCAGTACTTC.

The rearrangement links TRBV5-4 to TRBJ2-2, with TRBD1 as a possible D gene (6 bases). The CDR3 length is 15 residues. Per the germline V gene, CDR1 is SGHNT and CDR2 is YYREEE (reference sequence). The V gene lost 2 bases and the J gene lost 3 bases, with 11 bases spanning the gap. CDR3 DNA sequence: TGTGCCAGCAGCTTCCCCCCAGGGGACACCGGGGAGCTGTTTTTT. It specifies CASSFPPGDTGELFF.

The chain joins TRBV6-4 to TRBJ2-1; D is undetermined. V lost 0 bases to trimming and J lost 4 bases, with 7 bases between them. This CDR3 contains 14 residues. Germline V gene sequence: CDR1 MRHNA, CDR2 SNTAGT. The CDR3 reads CASSDSGRYNEQFF. CDR3 bases: TGTGCCAGCAGTGACTCTGGGCGGTACAATGAGCAGTTCTTC.

The chain carries TRBV18 and TRBJ1-2, with TRBD1 matching over 8 bases. The junction had 7 bases not matched to a gene; V was cut back by 2 bases and J by 8 bases. The CDR3 has 14 amino acids. The germline gives CDR1 KGHSH, CDR2 LQKENI. CDR3 protein: CASSPADRGQGYTF. CDR3 coding DNA: TGTGCCAGCTCACCAGCAGACAGGGGTCAAGGCTACACCTTC.

The V call is TRBV19, the J call TRBJ2-1, with unresolved D. CDR1 is LNHDA, CDR2 SQIVND, per germline (reference sequence). Trimming stripped 1 base from V and 9 bases from J, with 16 bases between. This CDR3 has 15 amino acids. The CDR3 region is CASSIGQFGLGEQFF. In DNA, the CDR3 is TGTGCCAGTAGTATAGGTCAGTTTGGGTTGGGTGAGCAGTTCTTC.

The chain carries TRBV11-3 and TRBJ2-3; 12 bases map to TRBD2. This CDR3 has 16 residues. Looked up from germline, CDR1 is SGHNT and CDR2 is YENEEA. With V trimmed by 5 bases and J by 0 bases, 3 bases remained unmatched. Here the CDR3 reads CASSLGTSGSTDTQYF. DNA for the CDR3: TGTGCCAGCAGCCTGGGGACTAGCGGGAGCACAGATACGCAGTATTTT.

The chain carries TRBV18 and TRBJ2-2; TRBD2 matches 12 bases. V shed 6 bases, J shed 4 bases, and the junction held 6 bases outside the gene matches. CDR1 and CDR2 from the germline V gene are KGHSH and LQKENI. The CDR3 covers 16 residues. CDR3 in DNA: TGTGCCAGCTCGTTGACTAGCGGGAGATCCACCGGGGAGCTGTTTTTT. Its translation: CASSLTSGRSTGELFF.

V is TRBV11-2 and J is TRBJ1-1; 8 nucleotides match TRBD1. CDR1 SGHAT and CDR2 FQNNGV come from the germline V gene. The CDR3 is made up of 16 amino acids. The V gene end was trimmed by 4 bases and the J gene end by 4 bases; junction bases not matched to a gene: 11. CDR3 sequence (DNA): TGTGCCAGCAGCTCGCCCTCGACAGGGGCCCGCACTGAAGCTTTCTTT. Translation gives CASSSPSTGARTEAFF. The full variable domain, in which reference TRBV11-2 and TRBJ1-1 provide the parts outside the CDR3, is EAGVAQSPRYKIIEKRQSVAFWCNPISGHATLYWYQQILGQGPKLLIQFQNNGVVDDSQLPKDRFSAERLKGVDSTLKIQPAKLEDSAVYLCASSSPSTGARTEAFFGQGTRLTVV.